This T cell receptor beta chain originates from a study of tumor-infiltrating lymphocytes in primary liver carcinoma. Reverse transcription of around 0.45 ug total RNA with a constant-region primer produced TCR beta cDNA. Slightly modified ARM-PCR, run as three nested multiplex PCR rounds, produced the TCR beta libraries. The first two PCR rounds used TRBV1-TRBV30 primers with a Cbeta primer, approximately 10 cycles each. TCRdb re-analysed the multiplex PCR reads in MiXCR, keeping a single row per CDR3 protein. The sample consists of around 78,000 distinct CDR3 sequences, about 64% of them appearing once. The germline V and J ends were trimmed by 5 bases and 2 bases, with 13 bases remaining between them. The CDR3 runs 15 residues. Germline-derived CDR1 and CDR2 are MDHEN and SYDVKM. This clonotype was seen repeatedly, ten times or more. Without any cell sorting, about 20-32 mg of bulk tissue yielded co-extracted RNA and DNA. Patients were treatment-naive with chronic HBV infection.

This sequence was found in a woman aged 60-75 years with primary liver carcinoma and hepatitis B virus infection. Sequenced input: liver tumor tissue from sampling region 4. The subset was: tumor region T4, right-lateral pole. The J gene is TRBJ1-5, the V gene TRBV28, with D unclear. In DNA form, the CDR3 reads TGTGCCAGCAGTCCCCCTGACATCCGCAATCAGCCCCAGCATTTT. Amino acid sequence: CASSPPDIRNQPQHF.